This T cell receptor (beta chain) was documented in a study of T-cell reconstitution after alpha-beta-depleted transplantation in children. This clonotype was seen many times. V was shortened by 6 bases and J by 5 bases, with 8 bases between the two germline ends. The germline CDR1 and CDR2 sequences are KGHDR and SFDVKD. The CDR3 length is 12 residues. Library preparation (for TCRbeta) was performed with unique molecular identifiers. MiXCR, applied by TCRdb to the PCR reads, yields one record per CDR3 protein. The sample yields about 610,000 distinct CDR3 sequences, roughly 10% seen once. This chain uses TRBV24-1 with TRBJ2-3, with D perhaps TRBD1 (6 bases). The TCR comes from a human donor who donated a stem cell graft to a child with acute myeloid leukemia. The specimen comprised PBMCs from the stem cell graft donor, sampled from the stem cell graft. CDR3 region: CATSRRGDTQYF. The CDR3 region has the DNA TGTGCCACCAGTCGCAGGGGAGATACGCAGTATTTT.